This TCR beta chain was retrieved from a study of T cell repertoires in cytomegalovirus infection. The ends were cut back, 5 bases at V and 5 bases at J, with 10 bases in the middle. CDR3 length: 12 residues. The germline V gene encodes CDR1 MNHEY and CDR2 SVGEGT. TCRdb reprocessed the reads with MiXCR, giving one entry per CDR3 protein. Counted here are about 490,000 distinct CDR3 sequences, around 11% occurring once; the ten biggest clones make up approximately 10%. This clonotype appeared a few times. This receptor was identified in a human donor in good health (CMV status not recorded). Some clones in this sample may be carry-over from other donors' samples. This chain joins TRBV6-2 or TRBV6-3 and TRBJ2-7; D is uncertain. Sequenced input: PBMCs. CDR3 residues: CASSPPADEQYF. In DNA, the CDR3 is TGTGCCAGCAGTCCCCCGGCCGACGAGCAGTACTTC.